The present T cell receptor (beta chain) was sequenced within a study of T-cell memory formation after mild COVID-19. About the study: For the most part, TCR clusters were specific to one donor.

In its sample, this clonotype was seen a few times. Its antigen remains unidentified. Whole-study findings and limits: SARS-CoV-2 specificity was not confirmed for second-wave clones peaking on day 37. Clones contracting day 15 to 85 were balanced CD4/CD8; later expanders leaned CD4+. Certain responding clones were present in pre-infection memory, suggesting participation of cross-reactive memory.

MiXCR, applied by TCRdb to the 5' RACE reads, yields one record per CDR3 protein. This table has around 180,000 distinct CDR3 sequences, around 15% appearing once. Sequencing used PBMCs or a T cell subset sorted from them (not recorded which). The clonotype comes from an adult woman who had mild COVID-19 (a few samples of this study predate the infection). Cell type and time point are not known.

CDR3: CASSLRVGQGISYEQYF. The CDR3 DNA sequence: TGCGCCAGCAGCTTGAGGGTGGGGCAGGGAATTTCCTACGAGCAGTACTTC. The V and J genes are TRBV5-1 and TRBJ2-7, with a tentative D call TRBD1 (5 bases). This CDR3 contains 17 residues. Trimming shortened V by 1 base and J by 1 base, and 18 bases separated the two germline ends. Germline CDR1 SGHRS, CDR2 YFSETQ.